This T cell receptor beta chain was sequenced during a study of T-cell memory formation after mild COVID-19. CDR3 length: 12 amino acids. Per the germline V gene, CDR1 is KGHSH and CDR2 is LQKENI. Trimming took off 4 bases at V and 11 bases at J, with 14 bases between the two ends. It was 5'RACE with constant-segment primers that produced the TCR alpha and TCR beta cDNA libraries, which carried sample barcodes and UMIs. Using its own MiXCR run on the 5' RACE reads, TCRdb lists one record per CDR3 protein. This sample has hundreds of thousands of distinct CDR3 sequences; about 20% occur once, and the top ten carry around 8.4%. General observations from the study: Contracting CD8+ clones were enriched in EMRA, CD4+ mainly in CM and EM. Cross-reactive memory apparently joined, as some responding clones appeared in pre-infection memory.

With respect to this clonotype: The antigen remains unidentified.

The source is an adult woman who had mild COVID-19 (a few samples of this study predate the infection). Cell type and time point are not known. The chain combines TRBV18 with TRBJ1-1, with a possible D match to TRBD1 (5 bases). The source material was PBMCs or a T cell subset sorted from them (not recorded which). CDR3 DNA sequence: TGTGCCAGCTCACGCGAACAGGCATTCGCTTTCTTT. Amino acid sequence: CASSREQAFAFF.